These 25 T cell receptor beta chains were all obtained from the same sample, sequenced in a study of cytomegalovirus exposure and HLA in healthy donors. Primers for the PCR totalled 60 Vbeta and 13 Jbeta. The method was immunoSEQ multiplex PCR; TCRdb's version includes in-frame clones alone and lacks a portion of them. Here the sample spans about 110,000 clones, roughly 76% being singletons. Sample: PBMCs. The origin of the receptors is a woman aged 50 to 60 in good health and CMV-seropositive.

This clone has only one observation. V is TRBV18 and J is TRBJ1-1; maybe TRBD1 (6 bases). The V and J ends lost 2 bases and 1 base respectively, with 11 bases between them. CDR1 and CDR2 (germline): KGHSH, LQKENI. The CDR3 covers 15 residues. CDR3 sequence reads: CASSPRTDSNTEAFF. The CDR3 nucleotides read TGTGCCAGCTCACCAAGGACAGATTCGAACACTGAAGCTTTCTTT. Variable domain in full (rest from reference TRBV18 and TRBJ1-1): NAGVMQNPRHLVRRRGQEARLRCSPMKGHSHVYWYRQLPEEGLKFMVYLQKENIIDESGMPKERFSAEFPKEGPSILRIQQVVRGDSAAYFCASSPRTDSNTEAFFGQGTRLTVV.

The chain links TRBV29-1 to TRBJ1-5, with a tentative D call TRBD1 (6 bases). The CDR3 covers 13 residues. Germline V gene data show CDR1 as SQVTM and CDR2 as ANQGSEA. V dropped 4 bases and J dropped 4 bases, with 11 bases sitting between them. The CDR3 DNA is TGCAGCGTTGCCTTTAGGGGGAATCAGCCCCAGCATTTT. Translating gives CSVAFRGNQPQHF.

V usage is TRBV28 and J usage is TRBJ2-1, with TRBD2 matching 13 bases. The CDR3 contains 19 residues. Per the germline V gene, CDR1 is MDHEN and CDR2 is SYDVKM. V was clipped by 7 bases and J by 0 bases; unmatched bases: 12. The CDR3 bases are TGTGCCAGCACTGGGGGGGGACTAGCGGGGCCTAGCTCCTACAATGAGCAGTTCTTC. Translating gives CASTGGGLAGPSSYNEQFF.

The chain joins TRBV18 to TRBJ2-7; no clear D. The V end was cut by 0 bases, the J end by 0 bases, with 12 bases between. The CDR3 runs to 16 residues. Germline loops: CDR1 KGHSH, CDR2 LQKENI. Here the CDR3 reads CASSPPVGEASYEQYF. The CDR3 coding sequence is TGTGCCAGCTCACCACCGGTCGGAGAGGCCTCCTACGAGCAGTACTTC.

The gene calls are TRBV14 and TRBJ2-5; 8 bases agree with TRBD2. CDR1 SGHDN and CDR2 FVKESK come from the germline V gene. V shed 0 bases and J 4 bases; nucleotides not matched to a gene: 10. The length of the CDR3 is 17 residues. In DNA form, the CDR3 reads TGTGCCAGCAGCCAAGATGCGGCGGGACTAGTGCTAGAGACCCAGTACTTC. Amino acids: CASSQDAAGLVLETQYF. The variable domain in full, with the rest retrieved from reference TRBV14 and TRBJ2-5, is EAGVTQFPSHSVIEKGQTVTLRCDPISGHDNLYWYRRVMGKEIKFLLHFVKESKQDESGMPNNRFLAERTGGTYSTLKVQPAELEDSGVYFCASSQDAAGLVLETQYFGPGTRLLVL.

This CDR3 reads CASSQDFGGPYEQYF. The CDR3 region has the DNA TGCGCCAGCAGCCAAGATTTCGGGGGACCCTACGAGCAGTACTTC. This chain joins TRBV4-1 and TRBJ2-7; a possible D gene is TRBD2 (6 bases). The CDR3 covers 15 residues. CDR1 is MGHRA and CDR2 is YSYEKL in the germline V gene. V dropped 0 bases and J dropped 2 bases, with 11 bases sitting between them.

This clone came up once. The rearrangement uses TRBV19 and TRBJ1-2; TRBD1 aligns across 7 bases. V lost 6 bases to trimming and J lost 7 bases; unmatched junction nucleotides: 8. Germline V gene lookup returns CDR1 LNHDA and CDR2 SQIVND (reference sequence). The CDR3 consists of 13 residues. CDR3 in DNA: TGTGCCAGTAGGGGAAGGGGGCGTCTTGGCTACACCTTC. This codes for CASRGRGRLGYTF.

V and J are TRBV5-4 and TRBJ2-2, with TRBD1 matching 8 bases. V was pared by 2 bases and J by 3 bases, with 3 bases of the junction left unmatched. Germline values: CDR1 SGHNT, CDR2 YYREEE (reference sequence). CDR3 length equals 15 residues. The CDR3 region is CASSLDRGDTGELFF. DNA of the CDR3: TGTGCCAGCAGCTTAGACAGGGGCGACACCGGGGAGCTGTTTTTT.

The chain is built from TRBV4-1 and TRBJ1-3; TRBD1 agrees at 9 bases. The CDR3 is made up of 20 amino acids. The V segment lost 4 bases and the J segment 5 bases; nucleotides outside the gene matches: 21. The germline V gene encodes CDR1 MGHRA and CDR2 YSYEKL. CDR3 DNA: TGCGCCAGCAGCCCTCAAACGGGACAGGGAAATTATGTTCTGAGAAACACCATATATTTT. Protein product: CASSPQTGQGNYVLRNTIYF.

The rearrangement uses TRBV28 and TRBJ1-2; D possibly corresponds to TRBD1 (6 bases). CDR1 is MDHEN and CDR2 is SYDVKM in the germline V gene. CDR3 length: 13 residues. V lost 8 bases, J lost 5 bases, and 15 bases lay in between. The CDR3 DNA reads TGTGCCAGCGGCCCTGGGGGCATTTATGGCTACACCTTC. It yields the protein CASGPGGIYGYTF.

The chain uses TRBV28 and TRBJ1-1; D may be TRBD1 (5 bases). There are 12 residues in the CDR3. The V and J ends lost 9 bases and 2 bases respectively, with 10 bases between them. The germline V gene encodes CDR1 MDHEN and CDR2 SYDVKM. CDR3 amino acids: CASYRRNTEAFF. The CDR3 DNA reads as TGTGCCAGTTACAGGCGAAACACTGAAGCTTTCTTT.

This rearrangement joins TRBV7-6 to TRBJ2-2, with D possibly TRBD1 on 5 matching bases. CDR1 and CDR2 from the germline V gene are SGHVS and FNYEAQ. The CDR3 runs 16 residues. V was shortened by 2 bases and J by 2 bases, with 12 bases between the two germline ends. This CDR3 is CASSLLITGNTGELFF. DNA for the CDR3: TGTGCCAGCAGCTTACTGATCACAGGCAACACCGGGGAGCTGTTTTTT.

V is TRBV29-1 and J is TRBJ2-7, with TRBD1 identical over 9 bases. This CDR3 region has 14 residues. Trimming cost V 1 base and J 7 bases; bases outside gene matches: 8. Germline V gene sequence: CDR1 SQVTM, CDR2 ANQGSEA. This CDR3 reads CSVEGGQGLAEQYF. The DNA for the CDR3 is TGCAGCGTTGAAGGGGGACAGGGTTTAGCGGAGCAGTACTTC.

This sequence joins TRBV7-2 and TRBJ2-3, with 10 bases that match TRBD1. This CDR3 has 12 amino acids. The germline CDR1 and CDR2 sequences are SGHTA and FQGNSA. Unmatched junction bases numbered 1, after V lost 3 bases and J lost 10 bases. The CDR3 sequence is CASSFGTGAQYF. CDR3 DNA: TGTGCCAGCAGCTTCGGGACAGGGGCGCAGTATTTT.

This chain uses TRBV7-8 with TRBJ1-2; D possibly corresponds to TRBD1 (6 bases). CDR3 length: 14 amino acids. In germline, CDR1 is SGHVS, CDR2 FQNEAQ. V lost 5 bases and J 4 bases, leaving 14 bases between the germline ends. The CDR3 region is CASSPDRQGYGYTF. The CDR3 bases are TGTGCCAGCAGCCCAGACAGGCAGGGCTATGGCTACACCTTC.

The chain is built from TRBV28 and TRBJ2-5; 9 bases fit TRBD1. The CDR3 totals 17 residues. Germline V gene sequence: CDR1 MDHEN, CDR2 SYDVKM. J lost 4 bases, V lost 5 bases, and 14 bases had no gene match. CDR3 sequence reads: CASSPPTGTGYRETQYF. For the CDR3, the DNA is TGTGCCAGCAGTCCTCCGACCGGGACAGGGTATCGAGAGACCCAGTACTTC.

V is TRBV28 and J is TRBJ2-3; 8 bases are a match to TRBD2. The CDR3 is made up of 18 amino acids. V was pared by 6 bases and J by 0 bases, with 14 bases of the junction left unmatched. The germline CDR1 and CDR2 sequences are MDHEN and SYDVKM. This CDR3 reads CASSPGGEWGASTDTQYF. The CDR3 bases are TGTGCCAGCAGCCCCGGGGGGGAGTGGGGGGCAAGCACAGATACGCAGTATTTT.

The chain is built from TRBV7-9 and TRBJ1-4; TRBD1 might be the D (6 bases). The CDR3 extends over 17 amino acids. Germline CDR1 SEHNR, CDR2 FQNEAQ (reference sequence). Trimming pared 4 bases from V and 0 bases from J, leaving 15 bases between. This chain's CDR3 is CASSSPTGTATNEKLFF. DNA of the CDR3: TGTGCCAGCAGCTCCCCCACAGGGACGGCAACTAATGAAAAACTGTTTTTT. The full variable domain, completed using reference TRBV7-9 and TRBJ1-4, is DTGVSQNPRHKITKRGQNVTFRCDPISEHNRLYWYRQTLGQGPEFLTYFQNEAQLEKSRLLSDRFSAERPKGSFSTLEIQRTEQGDSAMYLCASSSPTGTATNEKLFFGSGTQLSVL.

This clone has just a few counts. The chain combines TRBV7-2 with TRBJ1-4, with TRBD1 identical over 9 bases. Germline V gives CDR1 SGHTA, CDR2 FQGNSA. The V gene end was trimmed by 5 bases and the J gene end by 8 bases; junction bases not matched to a gene: 9. The CDR3 totals 15 residues. The CDR3 coding sequence is TGTGCCAGCAGCACTAGGACAGGGGCAGAGGAAAAACTGTTTTTT. Translation: CASSTRTGAEEKLFF. Drawing the rest from reference TRBV7-2 and TRBJ1-4, the complete variable domain is GAGVSQSPSNKVTEKGKDVELRCDPISGHTALYWYRQSLGQGLEFLIYFQGNSAPDKSGLPSDRFSAERTGGSVSTLTIQRTQQEDSAVYLCASSTRTGAEEKLFFGSGTQLSVL.

This sequence joins TRBV6-1 and TRBJ1-2; D is undetermined. Germline CDR1 reads MNHNS; CDR2 reads SASEGT. Trimming took 3 bases from V and 8 from J, leaving 13 bases between them. The CDR3 has 13 residues. The CDR3 sequence is CASSEPGGRGYTF. Here the CDR3 DNA reads TGTGCCAGCAGTGAGCCCGGCGGCCGCGGCTACACCTTC.

The V and J genes are TRBV29-1 and TRBJ2-1, with a tentative D call TRBD1 (6 bases). The ends were cut back, 5 bases at V and 4 bases at J, with 27 bases in the middle. This CDR3 contains 18 residues. The germline CDR1 and CDR2 sequences are SQVTM and ANQGSEA. In DNA, the CDR3 is TGCAGCGTTCCTAGTCCACCCCTACAGGGTTTTAGGTACAATGAGCAGTTCTTC. It is translated as CSVPSPPLQGFRYNEQFF.

The chain combines TRBV30 with TRBJ1-1, with no clear D. Deletions cut 0 bases from V and 8 bases from J, with 13 bases between. Per the germline V gene, CDR1 is GTSNPN and CDR2 is SVGIG (reference sequence). The CDR3 loop spans 13 amino acids. CDR3 sequence: CAWSVAAGREAFF. CDR3 bases: TGTGCCTGGAGTGTAGCAGCAGGCAGAGAAGCTTTCTTT.

The J gene is TRBJ2-1, the V gene TRBV27; D may be TRBD1 (7 bases). Looked up from germline, CDR1 is MNHEY and CDR2 is SMNVEV (reference sequence). The CDR3 has 15 residues. Trimming stripped 8 bases from V and 5 bases from J, with 19 bases between. The CDR3 DNA reads TGTGCCAGCGGATCCGCGAGGAGGGGGCACAATGAGCAGTTCTTC. Translated: CASGSARRGHNEQFF.

The DNA of the CDR3 is TGTGCCAGCAGCCGCGGGGGGGCGGGGAACATTCAGTACTTC. Encoded protein: CASSRGGAGNIQYF. The V and J genes are TRBV7-3 and TRBJ2-4; 9 nucleotides match TRBD2. The CDR3 extends over 14 amino acids. Germline V gene sequence: CDR1 SGHTA, CDR2 FQGTGA. After removal of 5 bases from V and 7 bases from J, the junction contained 6 bases not matched to a gene.

The chain carries TRBV28 and TRBJ1-1; D is uncertain. V gave up 5 bases and J gave up 1 base, with 8 bases separating them. Germline V lookup: CDR1 MDHEN, CDR2 SYDVKM. This CDR3 spans 13 amino acids. CDR3 DNA: TGTGCCAGCAGTCTAGTCCAGAACACTGAAGCTTTCTTT. It is translated as CASSLVQNTEAFF. Together with reference TRBV28 and TRBJ1-1, the CDR3 gives the full variable domain: DVKVTQSSRYLVKRTGEKVFLECVQDMDHENMFWYRQDPGLGLRLIYFSYDVKMKEKGDIPEGYSVSREKKERFSLILESASTNQTSMYLCASSLVQNTEAFFGQGTRLTVV.